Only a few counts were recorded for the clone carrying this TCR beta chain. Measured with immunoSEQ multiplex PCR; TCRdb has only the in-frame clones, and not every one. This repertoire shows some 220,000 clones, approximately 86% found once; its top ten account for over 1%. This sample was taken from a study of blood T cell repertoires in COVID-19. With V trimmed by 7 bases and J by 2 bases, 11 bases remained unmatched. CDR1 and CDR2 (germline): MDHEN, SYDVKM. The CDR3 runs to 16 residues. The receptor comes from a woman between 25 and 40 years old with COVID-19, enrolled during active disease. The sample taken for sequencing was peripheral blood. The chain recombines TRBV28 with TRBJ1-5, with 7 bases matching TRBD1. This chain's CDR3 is CASNPIRTGGNQPQHF. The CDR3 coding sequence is TGTGCCAGCAATCCCATTCGGACAGGAGGCAATCAGCCCCAGCATTTT.